This TCR beta chain appears in the sequencing data of a study of graft-versus-host responses after intestinal transplantation listed by TCRdb under 2021. With respect to the entire study: The transplants that recipients received were multivisceral, liver-intestinal, or isolated intestinal. Every recipient was given anti-thymocyte globulin induction, then maintenance tacrolimus and steroids for approximately 3 years. Bulk TCR-beta CDR3 sequencing was used to track graft-versus-host and host-versus-graft alloreactive T cell clones in the graft, circulation and bone marrow after intestinal transplantation. Alloreactive clones were identified by sequencing pre-transplant mixed lymphocyte reaction products and comparing them with unstimulated pre-transplant donor and recipient T cells. The cohort enrolled 24 intestinal transplant recipients including one retransplant, and a few patients lacking pretransplant specimens were excluded. Donor T cell macrochimerism was defined as a peak of at least 4% donor T cells among recipient peripheral blood mononuclear cells. Samples from a few later patients were sequenced in-house on an Illumina MiSeq with MiXCR processing rather than by the commercial service. The investigation overall reported the following: Early after transplant, declines in HvG clones were associated with peak levels of circulating GvH clones. The conclusions were limited by the relatively low number and heterogeneity of the intestinal transplant patients. GvH clones were detected in recipient bone marrow, and some appeared earlier in ileal mucosa or blood, consistent with an intestinal mucosal origin. High GvH to HvG T cell clonal ratios were observed in the allografts of patients with donor T cell macrochimerism.

What this sample's time point label stands for: cells obtained before transplantation from donor or recipient. CD3+CD4+ and CD3+CD8+ populations were FACS-sorted from unstimulated pre-transplant donor and recipient cells taken from spleen or lymph nodes. The table lists this clone with a few counts. It lacks a known antigen. There are no base qualities to consult, and no much larger clone falls within one base. Receptor amplification or capture employed the immunoSEQ multiplex PCR assay. For most patients, genomic DNA was isolated using the Qiagen DNeasy Blood and Tissue Kit and was shipped frozen to Adaptive Biotechnologies for TCR sequencing. For most patients, high-throughput TCR-beta CDR3 sequencing of genomic DNA was performed by Adaptive Biotechnologies. For the original study's pipeline: Adaptive's ImmunoSEQ software supplied the TCR sequencing data for more than 15 patients, while MiXCR and VDJtools were used to process a few other patients. To correct CD4 versus CD8 sorting errors, sequences present in both subsets at a frequency ratio below 5:1 were removed. CDR3 nucleotide sequences shared by donor and recipient were removed because the origin of these sequences could not be assigned. At least 2-fold expansion over unstimulated cells and a minimum CFSE-low frequency of 0.002% (template counts) or 0.001% (read counts) were required for clones to be classified as alloreactive. A clone was considered mappable if detected in the sequenced pre-transplant spleen, lymph node, or MLR CFSE-low populations of the donor or recipient. The cumulative frequency of alloreactive clones was calculated as a percentage of all sequences, weighted by copy number. TCRdb stores this immuneACCESS table with in-frame sequences only. Part of the clones is absent; in the studies checked, under half of the shortfall reflects unresolved V genes, and no reason is known for the rest. V and J calls and clone size follow that table, whereas D and trimming were derived from the DNA. Across this sample there are tens of thousands of clones, with roughly 93% seen only once. The ten top clones hold about 0.41% of the sample.

The CDR3 runs 13 residues from the cysteine to the phenylalanine. The only DNA kept is the CDR3, 39 bases in frame from the first base. CDR1 and CDR2 (SQVTM, ANQGSEA) derive from the germline V gene. Cut back by 2 bases and 1 base, the V and J ends lie 8 bases apart. The receptor's source is a human donor who was the organ donor for an intestinal transplant. The sample here was unstimulated CD4+ T cells sorted from spleen or lymph node cells, taken before transplant. The rearrangement combines TRBV29-1 with TRBJ1-1; no D gene call is confident. The CDR3 reads as follows: CSVESRRNTEAFF. At the DNA level, the sequence is TGCAGCGTTGAATCCAGGAGGAACACTGAAGCTTTCTTT.